Shown below are 11 T cell receptor beta chains from a single sample sequenced in a study of cytomegalovirus exposure and HLA in healthy donors. The PCR employed 60 Vbeta primers together with 13 Jbeta primers. Assay: immunoSEQ multiplex PCR; the TCRdb copy retains only in-frame clones and omits some. The sample yields 200,000 to 300,000 clones, approximately 85% seen once. The sequencing sample was made of PBMCs. These receptor sequences come from a woman in her thirties or forties in good health and CMV-seropositive.

This chain uses TRBV30 with TRBJ2-7, with D tentatively TRBD2 (5 bases). CDR1 and CDR2 (germline): GTSNPN, SVGIG (reference sequence). V was shortened by 7 bases and J by 0 bases, with 13 bases between the two germline ends. CDR3 length: 13 amino acids. DNA for the CDR3: TGTGCCTCAACCGGGATCCTCTCCTACGAGCAGTACTTC. It encodes CASTGILSYEQYF.

The rearrangement links TRBV18 to TRBJ2-1; 8 bases line up with TRBD1. J gave up 1 base and V 3 bases, and 2 bases lay outside the gene matches. CDR1 is KGHSH, CDR2 LQKENI, per germline. CDR3 length: 15 residues. The DNA of the CDR3 is TGTGCCAGCTCACCGGACAGGGCGTCCTACAATGAGCAGTTCTTC. Its protein product is CASSPDRASYNEQFF.

The chain carries TRBV15 and TRBJ1-3, with D possibly TRBD1 on 6 matching bases. The CDR3 contains 15 residues. Germline CDR1 reads LNHNV; CDR2 reads YYDKDF (reference sequence). V shed 1 base and J shed 4 bases, with 11 bases lying between them. The CDR3 sequence: CATSRGDQGGNTIYF. The CDR3, as DNA: TGTGCCACCAGCAGAGGGGACCAGGGGGGAAACACCATATATTTT. Full variable domain (remainder filled in from reference TRBV15 and TRBJ1-3): DAMVIQNPRYQVTQFGKPVTLSCSQTLNHNVMYWYQQKSSQAPKLLFHYYDKDFNNEADTPDNFQSRRPNTSFCFLDIRSPGLGDTAMYLCATSRGDQGGNTIYFGEGSWLTVV.

This clone has just a few counts. The chain carries TRBV30 and TRBJ2-5; 12 bases are a match to TRBD1. V lost 5 bases to trimming and J lost 5 bases; unmatched junction nucleotides: 9. CDR3 length: 15 residues. CDR1 is GTSNPN and CDR2 is SVGIG in the germline V gene (reference sequence). CDR3 protein: CAWDRGQGARETQYF. The CDR3 bases are TGTGCCTGGGACCGGGGACAGGGGGCGCGGGAGACCCAGTACTTC.

The V and J genes are TRBV7-3 and TRBJ2-1; D possibly corresponds to TRBD1 (6 bases). Germline V gene data show CDR1 as SGHTA and CDR2 as FQGTGA. The CDR3 contains 16 residues. Deletions cut 5 bases from V and 0 bases from J, with 14 bases between. CDR3 sequence reads: CASSHRTASSYNEQFF. DNA for the CDR3: TGTGCCAGCAGCCACAGGACAGCGAGCTCCTACAATGAGCAGTTCTTC.

This clone was counted a few times. The rearrangement joins TRBV25-1 to TRBJ2-7; D uncertain. The CDR3 spans 14 residues. Trimming removed 0 bases from V and 2 bases from J, with 8 bases in between. The V gene's germline CDR1 is MGHDK and CDR2 SYGVNS. This chain's CDR3 is CASSEYGGTYEQYF. The DNA of the CDR3 is TGTGCCAGCAGTGAATACGGCGGAACCTACGAGCAGTACTTC.

The rearrangement uses TRBV4-1 and TRBJ1-5; no firm D call. V was trimmed by 0 bases and J by 3 bases, leaving 9 bases between them. The V gene's germline CDR1 is MGHRA and CDR2 YSYEKL. The CDR3 contains 15 residues. For the CDR3, the DNA is TGCGCCAGCAGCCAAGATCCGAGCTACAATCAGCCCCAGCATTTT. This encodes CASSQDPSYNQPQHF.

The rearrangement joins TRBV27 to TRBJ2-1; no firm D call. The V and J ends lost 3 bases and 8 bases respectively, with 8 bases between them. The CDR3 is 12 residues long. Looked up from germline, CDR1 is MNHEY and CDR2 is SMNVEV (reference sequence). The CDR3 is CASSLSGHEQFF. CDR3 nucleotide sequence: TGTGCCAGCAGTTTGTCTGGGCATGAGCAGTTCTTC.

This chain uses TRBV4-1 with TRBJ1-5, with 12 bases aligning to TRBD1. Germline assignment: CDR1 MGHRA and CDR2 YSYEKL. V dropped 0 bases and J dropped 6; count of bases not matched to a gene: 3. The CDR3 covers 16 residues. The CDR3 sequence is CASSQDGTGGIQPQHF. The DNA for the CDR3 is TGCGCCAGCAGCCAAGATGGGACAGGGGGCATTCAGCCCCAGCATTTT.

The chain combines TRBV10-3 with TRBJ1-2, with D tentatively TRBD1 (6 bases). The germline CDR1 and CDR2 sequences are ENHRY and SYGVKD. The CDR3 contains 14 residues. V was cut by 2 bases and J by 4 bases, with 11 bases left in between. CDR3 bases: TGTGCCATCAGTGAGGCGGGGGGCCGCTATGGCTACACCTTC. Its translation: CAISEAGGRYGYTF.

The chain combines TRBV19 with TRBJ1-1; TRBD1 matches 9 bases. Germline V gene sequence: CDR1 LNHDA, CDR2 SQIVND (reference sequence). V was pared by 1 base and J by 8 bases, with 5 bases of the junction left unmatched. The CDR3 extends over 14 amino acids. CDR3 region: CASSIGNRGQEAFF. DNA of the CDR3: TGTGCCAGTAGTATAGGAAACAGGGGGCAGGAAGCTTTCTTT. Full variable domain (remainder filled in from reference TRBV19 and TRBJ1-1): DGGITQSPKYLFRKEGQNVTLSCEQNLNHDAMYWYRQDPGQGLRLIYYSQIVNDFQKGDIAEGYSVSREKKESFPLTVTSAQKNPTAFYLCASSIGNRGQEAFFGQGTRLTVV.